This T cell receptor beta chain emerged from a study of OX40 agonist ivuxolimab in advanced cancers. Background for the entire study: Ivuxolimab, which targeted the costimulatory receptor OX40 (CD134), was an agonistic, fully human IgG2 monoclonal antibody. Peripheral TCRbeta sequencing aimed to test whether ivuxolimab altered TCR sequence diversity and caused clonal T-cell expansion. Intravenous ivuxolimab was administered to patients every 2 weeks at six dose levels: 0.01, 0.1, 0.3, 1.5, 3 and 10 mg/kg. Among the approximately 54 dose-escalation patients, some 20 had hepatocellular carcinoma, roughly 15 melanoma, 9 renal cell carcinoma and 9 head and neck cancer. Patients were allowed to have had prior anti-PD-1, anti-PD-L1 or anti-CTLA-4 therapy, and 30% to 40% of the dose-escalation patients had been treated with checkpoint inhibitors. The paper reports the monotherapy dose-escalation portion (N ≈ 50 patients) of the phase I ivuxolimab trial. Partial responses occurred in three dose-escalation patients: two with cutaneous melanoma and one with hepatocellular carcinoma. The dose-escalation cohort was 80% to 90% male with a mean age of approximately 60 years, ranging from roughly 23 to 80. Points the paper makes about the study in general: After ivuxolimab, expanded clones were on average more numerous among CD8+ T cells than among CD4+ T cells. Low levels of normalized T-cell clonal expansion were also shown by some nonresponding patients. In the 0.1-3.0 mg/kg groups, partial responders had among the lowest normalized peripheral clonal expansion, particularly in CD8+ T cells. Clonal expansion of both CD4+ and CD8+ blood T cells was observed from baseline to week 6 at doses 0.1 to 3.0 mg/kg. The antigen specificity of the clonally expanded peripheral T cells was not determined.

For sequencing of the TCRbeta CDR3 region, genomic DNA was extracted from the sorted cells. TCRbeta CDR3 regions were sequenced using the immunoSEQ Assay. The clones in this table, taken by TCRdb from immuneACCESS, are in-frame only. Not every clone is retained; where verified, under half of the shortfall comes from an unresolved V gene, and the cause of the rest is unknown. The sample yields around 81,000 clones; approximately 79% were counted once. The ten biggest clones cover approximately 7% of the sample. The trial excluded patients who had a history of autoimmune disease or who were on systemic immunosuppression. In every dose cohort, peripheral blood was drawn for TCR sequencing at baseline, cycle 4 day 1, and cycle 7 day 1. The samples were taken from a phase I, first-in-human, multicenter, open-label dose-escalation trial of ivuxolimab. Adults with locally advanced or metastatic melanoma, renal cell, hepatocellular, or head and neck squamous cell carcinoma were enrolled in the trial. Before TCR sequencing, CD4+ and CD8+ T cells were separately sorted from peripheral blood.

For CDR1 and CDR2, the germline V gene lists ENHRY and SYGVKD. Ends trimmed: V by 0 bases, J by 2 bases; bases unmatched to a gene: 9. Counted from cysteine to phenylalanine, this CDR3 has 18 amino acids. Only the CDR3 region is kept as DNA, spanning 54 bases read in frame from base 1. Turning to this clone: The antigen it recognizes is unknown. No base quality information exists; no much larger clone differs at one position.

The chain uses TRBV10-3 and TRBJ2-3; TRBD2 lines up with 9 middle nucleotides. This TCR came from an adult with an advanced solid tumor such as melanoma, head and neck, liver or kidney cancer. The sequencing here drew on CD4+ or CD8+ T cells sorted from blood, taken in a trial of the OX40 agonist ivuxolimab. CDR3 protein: CAISESTLAGLTTDTQYF. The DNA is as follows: TGTGCCATCAGTGAGTCGACGCTAGCGGGACTGACCACAGATACGCAGTATTTT.